This section outlines one T cell receptor (beta chain) sequence together with its context. The antigen is unknown. Duration under 3 months, a NOSPECS grade of at least 4, and a Clinical Activity Score of at least 3 characterized the ophthalmopathy patients. Orbital computed tomography, thyroid ultrasound, serum thyroxine and TRAb, and clinical symptoms together informed the diagnoses. PBMCs came from 10 ml fresh peripheral blood. CDR3 length: 15 residues. Trimming removed 0 bases from V and 4 bases from J; junction bases left unmatched: 5. Germline CDR1 reads MNHEY; CDR2 reads SVGEGT. Regions amplified from RNA transcripts were the TCR beta CDR3 regions. TCR CDR3 underwent first-round RT-PCR with the HTBI primer set. TCRdb fed the multiplex PCR reads into MiXCR, producing one record per CDR3 protein. The sample includes hundreds of thousands of distinct CDR3 sequences, around 15% of them seen just once.

This sample is drawn from a study of T cells in Graves' hyperthyroidism and ophthalmopathy. Study outcomes and limitations: A model of 13 V-J pairs discriminated ophthalmopathy from stable hyperthyroidism.

This chain uses TRBV6-2 or TRBV6-3 with TRBJ2-7, with 8 bases that match TRBD2. Source material: blood. This TCR derives from a woman between 35 and 50 years old with Graves' ophthalmopathy. Written as DNA, the CDR3 is TGTGCCAGCAGTTACTCGGCACTAGCGGCATACGAGCAGTACTTC. It is translated as CASSYSALAAYEQYF.